One sample yielded the 15 T cell receptor beta chains listed below, sequenced in a study of blood T cell repertoires in COVID-19. The method was immunoSEQ multiplex PCR; TCRdb's version includes in-frame clones alone and lacks a portion of them. The repertoire includes 250,000 to 300,000 clones, approximately 85% of them detected once, and around 5.5% sits in the top ten. The specimen sequenced was peripheral blood. The receptors shown here come from a man aged 45 to 65 with active or convalescent COVID-19.

The chain carries TRBV27 and TRBJ1-1, with unresolved D. The germline CDR1 and CDR2 sequences are MNHEY and SMNVEV (reference sequence). With 2 bases removed from V and 0 bases from J, the gap between germline ends came to 4 bases. CDR3 length equals 13 residues. DNA for the CDR3: TGTGCCAGCAGTTTAGGCATGAACACTGAAGCTTTCTTT. Translated: CASSLGMNTEAFF.

This chain links TRBV30 with TRBJ2-3, with 16 bases matching TRBD2. The CDR3 is 16 residues long. Trimming at V came to 4 bases and at J to 8 bases, leaving 9 bases not matched to a gene. Germline V gives CDR1 GTSNPN, CDR2 SVGIG (reference sequence). For the CDR3, the DNA is TGTGCCTGGACTTGGGGGACTAGCGGGAGGGCGGCTACGCAGTATTTT. Amino acids: CAWTWGTSGRAATQYF.

This chain links TRBV10-3 with TRBJ2-1, with 11 bases fitting TRBD2. CDR3 size: 15 residues. V trimming: 10 bases; J trimming: 5 bases; junction bases outside the gene matches: 10. Germline CDR1 and CDR2: ENHRY and SYGVKD. Written as DNA, the CDR3 is TGTGCCAGTCAGACCGGGACTAGCGGTAACAATGAGCAGTTCTTC. It translates to CASQTGTSGNNEQFF.

The chain is built from TRBV25-1 and TRBJ1-1, with D hard to call. The germline V gene has CDR1 MGHDK and CDR2 SYGVNS. With 1 base removed from V and 2 bases from J, the gap between germline ends came to 14 bases. This CDR3 spans 16 amino acids. The CDR3 coding sequence is TGTGCCAGCAGTGAATTGGTTATAGGGAGAAACACTGAAGCTTTCTTT. As protein: CASSELVIGRNTEAFF.

The chain uses TRBV6-5 and TRBJ1-1; 9 nucleotides line up with TRBD1. The V segment lost 4 bases and the J segment 1 base; nucleotides outside the gene matches: 7. Germline values: CDR1 MNHEY, CDR2 SVGAGI. This CDR3 has 16 amino acids. DNA for the CDR3: TGTGCCAGCAGTTCCGAGCGGACAGGGGAGAACACTGAAGCTTTCTTT. Protein product: CASSSERTGENTEAFF.

The rearrangement joins TRBV20-1 to TRBJ2-7; D gene ambiguous. Deletions cut 6 bases from V and 0 bases from J, with 6 bases between. The CDR3 totals 11 residues. The germline V gene has CDR1 DFQATT and CDR2 SNEGSKA (reference sequence). DNA of the CDR3: TGCAGTGCCGCTAGCTCCTACGAGCAGTACTTC. This translates into CSAASSYEQYF.

Concerning this clone: The same CDR3 can be traced to other DNA sequences in this sample. CDR3 sequence reads: CASSRSTYEQYF. The CDR3 nucleotides read TGTGCCAGCAGCAGGAGTACCTACGAGCAGTACTTC. The chain has TRBV5-8 and TRBJ2-7; no clear D gene. The V and J ends lost 4 bases and 2 bases respectively, with 7 bases between them. The V gene's germline CDR1 is SGHTS and CDR2 YDEGEE. The CDR3 spans 12 residues.

V and J are TRBV10-3 and TRBJ1-2, with 8 bases identical to TRBD1. Germline CDR1 and CDR2: ENHRY and SYGVKD. With V trimmed by 0 bases and J by 6 bases, 3 bases remained unmatched. The CDR3 is made up of 14 amino acids. CDR3 nucleotide sequence: TGTGCCATCAGTGAGTCGGCAGGGGGCGATGGCTACACCTTC. Its protein is CAISESAGGDGYTF.

This clone showed up just once. The chain links TRBV11-2 to TRBJ2-1; 12 positions agree with TRBD1. The germline gives CDR1 SGHAT, CDR2 FQNNGV. The J segment lost 7 bases and the V segment lost 4 bases, leaving 8 bases of the junction unmatched. This CDR3 spans 16 amino acids. The CDR3: CASSYAGTGGFNEQFF. CDR3 sequence (DNA): TGTGCCAGCAGCTACGCCGGGACAGGGGGCTTTAATGAGCAGTTCTTC.

The rearrangement links TRBV7-9 to TRBJ1-2; TRBD1 agrees at 8 bases. There are 14 residues in the CDR3. After removal of 1 base from V and 5 bases from J, the junction contained 3 bases not matched to a gene. Germline V lookup: CDR1 SEHNR, CDR2 FQNEAQ (reference sequence). As DNA, the CDR3 is TGTGCCAGCAGCTTAGGCAGGGGGCTGTATGGCTACACCTTC. This translates into CASSLGRGLYGYTF.

The rearrangement links TRBV19 to TRBJ2-3, with D possibly TRBD1 on 5 matching bases. Germline CDR1 and CDR2: LNHDA and SQIVND (reference sequence). V lost 7 bases and J 2 bases, leaving 10 bases between the germline ends. The CDR3 extends over 13 amino acids. The DNA for the CDR3 is TGTGCCAGTATAGGGGCCAACACAGATACGCAGTATTTT. It translates to CASIGANTDTQYF.

V gene TRBV3-1 (or the pseudogene TRBV3-2) combines with J gene TRBJ1-3, with TRBD1 identical over 9 bases. The V gene end was trimmed by 0 bases and the J gene end by 0 bases; junction bases not matched to a gene: 9. The CDR3 extends over 19 amino acids. CDR1 is LGHDT and CDR2 is YNNKEL in the germline V gene (reference sequence). CDR3 DNA: TGTGCCAGCAGCCAAGATTGGCCGGGACAGGGATTCTCTGGAAACACCATATATTTT. Its translation is CASSQDWPGQGFSGNTIYF.

This sequence joins TRBV5-1 and TRBJ2-3; D uncertain. The CDR3 has 14 amino acids. The germline V gene encodes CDR1 SGHRS and CDR2 YFSETQ. V was trimmed by 5 bases and J by 3 bases, leaving 13 bases between them. CDR3 coding DNA: TGCGCCAGCAGTCAGAGGTCCACGACAGATACGCAGTATTTT. Its translation: CASSQRSTTDTQYF.

This chain links TRBV18 with TRBJ2-7; 8 bases match TRBD1. CDR1 and CDR2 from the germline V gene are KGHSH and LQKENI. The CDR3 extends over 15 amino acids. V shed 4 bases, J shed 6 bases, and the junction held 11 bases outside the gene matches. The CDR3 bases are TGTGCCAGCTCACTCTCGGGACAGGTTAACCTCGAGCAGTACTTC. Protein sequence: CASSLSGQVNLEQYF.

This clone is a singleton in its sample. The rearrangement joins TRBV5-1 to TRBJ1-1; no reliable D call. CDR1 is SGHRS and CDR2 is YFSETQ in the germline V gene. V was clipped by 1 base and J by 7 bases, with 8 bases between them. CDR3 length equals 12 residues. CDR3 sequence reads: CASSLPTHEAFF. CDR3 DNA: TGCGCCAGCAGCTTGCCTACCCATGAAGCTTTCTTT.